One and the same sample provided the 21 T cell receptor beta chains below, sequenced in a study of T cells in Graves' hyperthyroidism and ophthalmopathy. Researchers amplified the TCR beta CDR3 regions from RNA transcripts. The primer set for the first-round RT-PCR of the TCR CDR3 was HTBI. TCRdb redid the calling of the multiplex PCR reads with MiXCR, one entry per CDR3 protein. This table has 400,000 to 600,000 distinct CDR3 sequences, less than 25% appearing once. The sequenced sample was blood. The receptor set was obtained from a young man with Graves' hyperthyroidism.

Ten or more counts support this clonotype. The V call is TRBV20-1, the J call TRBJ2-7; perhaps TRBD2 as D (5 bases). The CDR3 extends over 14 amino acids. Germline V gene data show CDR1 as DFQATT and CDR2 as SNEGSKA (reference sequence). Trimming removed 1 base at V and 3 bases at J, with 13 bases between. The CDR3 spells CSARVWKRLYEQYF. CDR3 coding DNA: TGCAGTGCTAGAGTTTGGAAGCGGCTCTACGAGCAGTACTTC.

Comments on this clonotype: The junction departs from the called germline gene at one end, perhaps through a read error. This chain uses TRBV28 with TRBJ1-5; tentatively, D is TRBD1 (6 bases). Germline V CDR1 and CDR2: MDHEN, SYDVKM. The CDR3 sequence is 15 residues long. The CDR3 bases are TGCGCCAGCAGCCCCCAGGGGTTGAGCAATCAGCCCCAGCATTTT. It translates to CASSPQGLSNQPQHF.

This clonotype came up once. V and J are TRBV12-5 and TRBJ2-7; 8 bases are a match to TRBD1. The V gene end was trimmed by 6 bases and the J gene end by 4 bases; junction bases not matched to a gene: 8. The CDR3 is made up of 14 amino acids. CDR1 is LGHNT and CDR2 is FRNRAP in the germline V gene. This CDR3 is CASGELDRDYEQYF. For the CDR3, the DNA is TGTGCTAGTGGAGAGCTGGACAGGGATTACGAGCAGTACTTC.

This clonotype appeared a single time. The V gene is TRBV16, the J gene TRBJ2-7; D is unresolved. V dropped 0 bases and J dropped 4 bases, with 10 bases sitting between them. CDR1 and CDR2 from the germline V gene are KGHSY and FQNENV. The CDR3 covers 14 residues. Written as DNA, the CDR3 is TGTGCCAGCAGCCAATCCCCCCAGGTTTACGAGCAGTACTTC. It specifies CASSQSPQVYEQYF.

This clonotype has a count of ten or more. J is TRBJ1-1 and V is TRBV27; D is unresolved. This CDR3 comprises 14 residues. With 0 bases removed from V and 0 bases from J, the gap between germline ends came to 5 bases. From germline, CDR1 is MNHEY and CDR2 SMNVEV (reference sequence). The CDR3 sequence is CASSLSSLNTEAFF. The DNA for the CDR3 is TGTGCCAGCAGTTTATCTTCCCTGAACACTGAAGCTTTCTTT.

This clonotype was seen many times. The chain couples TRBV10-3 to TRBJ2-7; the match to TRBD1 covers 7 bases. V lost 3 bases and J lost 3; bases outside the gene matches: 11. CDR3 size: 16 residues. The germline gives CDR1 ENHRY, CDR2 SYGVKD. The DNA of the CDR3 is TGTGCCATCAGTGACCCAAGGGCGGCAGGGGGCTACGAGCAGTACTTC. As protein: CAISDPRAAGGYEQYF.

This clonotype showed up many times. The rearrangement links TRBV12-3 or TRBV12-4 to TRBJ2-7; the D gene is possibly TRBD1 (6 bases). The CDR3 extends over 14 amino acids. Trimming removed 5 bases at V and 2 bases at J, with 13 bases between. The CDR3 sequence: CASSTHRVPYEQYF. The CDR3 coding sequence is TGTGCCAGCAGTACCCACAGGGTTCCCTACGAGCAGTACTTC.

This clonotype was recorded at least ten times. This chain links TRBV7-9 with TRBJ1-1, with unresolved D. Germline CDR1 SEHNR, CDR2 FQNEAQ (reference sequence). This CDR3 comprises 15 residues. V dropped 5 bases and J dropped 1 base, with 14 bases sitting between them. CDR3 amino acids: CASSPRALGNTEAFF. As DNA, the CDR3 is TGTGCCAGCAGCCCCCGGGCCCTTGGGAACACTGAAGCTTTCTTT.

V usage is TRBV12-3 or TRBV12-4 and J usage is TRBJ2-2; perhaps TRBD1 as D (6 bases). Deletions cut 6 bases from V and 5 bases from J, with 10 bases between. The CDR3 loop spans 13 amino acids. CDR3 bases: TGTGCCAGCAGGCGCAGGGGTACCGGGGAGCTGTTTTTT. This gives the protein CASRRRGTGELFF.

This clonotype has a count of ten or more. The rearrangement uses TRBV15 and TRBJ2-7; D not certain. Germline V lookup: CDR1 LNHNV, CDR2 YYDKDF (reference sequence). The CDR3 spans 13 residues. Trimming shortened V by 0 bases and J by 5 bases, and 8 bases separated the two germline ends. This CDR3 is CATSRDQGHEQYF. The CDR3 DNA reads as TGTGCCACCAGCAGAGATCAAGGTCACGAGCAGTACTTC.

This chain uses TRBV12-3 or TRBV12-4 with TRBJ1-1; 9 nucleotides line up with TRBD1. Trimming took 6 bases from V and 1 from J; bases not matched to a gene: 6. The CDR3 has 15 residues. The DNA of the CDR3 is TGTGCCAGCAGAACGGGACAGGGAGGGAACACTGAAGCTTTCTTT. Protein sequence: CASRTGQGGNTEAFF.

This clonotype has a handful of counts. This chain uses TRBV4-1 with TRBJ2-2; D not resolved. The ends were cut back, 0 bases at V and 0 bases at J, with 11 bases in the middle. CDR3 length equals 17 residues. From germline, CDR1 is MGHRA and CDR2 YSYEKL. The CDR3 reads CASSQDLRKANTGELFF. The CDR3 DNA sequence: TGCGCCAGCAGCCAAGATCTCCGGAAGGCGAACACCGGGGAGCTGTTTTTT.

This clonotype was detected a few times. The V and J genes are TRBV28 and TRBJ1-5, with 9 bases that match TRBD1. The trim removed 7 bases at V and 5 bases at J, leaving 6 bases unmatched. The CDR3 has 14 amino acids. Germline V CDR1 and CDR2: MDHEN, SYDVKM. As DNA, the CDR3 is TGTGCCAGCATGAGGGGACAGGGAGATCAGCCCCAGCATTTT. Amino acids: CASMRGQGDQPQHF. Drawing the rest from reference TRBV28 and TRBJ1-5, the complete variable domain is DVKVTQSSRYLVKRTGEKVFLECVQDMDHENMFWYRQDPGLGLRLIYFSYDVKMKEKGDIPEGYSVSREKKERFSLILESASTNQTSMYLCASMRGQGDQPQHFGDGTRLSIL.

This clonotype showed up many times. The chain joins TRBV12-3 or TRBV12-4 to TRBJ2-2; TRBD2 matches 11 bases. The CDR3 totals 18 residues. The J segment lost 0 bases and the V segment lost 3 bases, leaving 6 bases of the junction unmatched. The CDR3 is CASSFLLAGGPNTGELFF. The CDR3 coding sequence is TGTGCCAGCAGTTTTCTTCTAGCGGGGGGCCCGAACACCGGGGAGCTGTTTTTT.

This clonotype was seen repeatedly, ten times or more. The rearrangement joins TRBV28 to TRBJ2-7; 8 bases are a match to TRBD1. CDR3 length equals 15 residues. The trim removed 3 bases at V and 3 bases at J, leaving 7 bases unmatched. Germline CDR1 reads MDHEN; CDR2 reads SYDVKM. CDR3 loop: CASSFGQGGGYEQYF. In nucleotides, the CDR3 is TGTGCCAGCAGTTTCGGACAGGGCGGCGGCTACGAGCAGTACTTC.

In its sample, this clonotype was seen many times. The chain recombines TRBV19 with TRBJ1-2; D unresolved. This CDR3 has 13 residues. The germline gives CDR1 LNHDA, CDR2 SQIVND (reference sequence). V lost 7 bases, J lost 13 bases, and 22 bases lay in between. The CDR3 coding sequence is TGTGCCAGTACCAGACCGGGCGCTAGCGTAGGCACCTTC. This codes for CASTRPGASVGTF.

This clonotype was picked up many times. The CDR3 spells CASSLGSDYEQYF. CDR3 nucleotide sequence: TGTGCCAGCAGTTTAGGTTCGGACTACGAGCAGTACTTC. The chain couples TRBV27 to TRBJ2-7; D is unclear. This CDR3 comprises 13 residues. In germline, CDR1 is MNHEY, CDR2 SMNVEV (reference sequence). V dropped 2 bases and J dropped 3 bases, with 8 bases sitting between them.

This clonotype was seen a handful of times. The gene calls are TRBV3-1 and TRBJ1-2, with D unclear. The length of the CDR3 is 11 residues. Trimming took off 3 bases at V and 10 bases at J, with 9 bases between the two ends. CDR1 LGHDT and CDR2 YNNKEL come from the germline V gene (reference sequence). This CDR3 is CASSQPGSYTF. The CDR3 DNA is TGTGCCAGCAGCCAGCCGGGCTCCTACACCTTC.

This chain connects TRBV14 to TRBJ1-3, with 7 positions matching TRBD1. After removal of 0 bases from V and 3 bases from J, the junction contained 14 bases not matched to a gene. The CDR3 is 19 amino acids. Per the germline V gene, CDR1 is SGHDN and CDR2 is FVKESK. The CDR3 is CASSQDGGTGQLVGNTIYF. The CDR3 DNA sequence: TGTGCCAGCAGCCAAGATGGGGGGACGGGACAGCTAGTTGGAAACACCATATATTTT.

This clonotype was picked up many times. The chain has TRBV27 and TRBJ2-7; D gene ambiguous. The CDR3 covers 13 residues. Trimming left V 8 bases short and J 3 bases short, with 14 bases between. Germline V gives CDR1 MNHEY, CDR2 SMNVEV (reference sequence). DNA of the CDR3: TGTGCCAGCGCCCGAACAGTAAGCTACGAGCAGTACTTC. Its protein product is CASARTVSYEQYF.

A few counts support this clonotype. The genes are TRBV11-2 and TRBJ2-5, with D perhaps TRBD2 (6 bases). The V end lost 5 bases, the J end lost 5 bases, and 24 bases lay between the germline ends. This CDR3 is built from 17 residues. The germline gives CDR1 SGHAT, CDR2 FQNNGV. DNA for the CDR3: TGTGCCAGCAGCGTTTGGCCGGGGGTAATGAGTACGGAGACCCAGTACTTC. This translates into CASSVWPGVMSTETQYF.